The 20 T cell receptor delta chains listed next were all sequenced from one sample in a study of gamma-delta T cells after stem cell transplantation. TCRdb repeated clone calling on the RT-PCR reads with CATT. The sample has about 5,400 delta-chain clones; around 9.6% are singletons. The specimen sequenced was gamma-delta T cells. The receptors shown here come from a human donor. It is not recorded whose cells these are; they may come from a transplant donor.

This chain joins TRDV2 and TRDJ3, with TRDD3 as a possible D gene (5 bases). V lost 0 bases to trimming and J lost 0 bases, with 5 bases between them. CDR3 length equals 16 residues. The V gene's germline CDR1 is GEAIGNYY and CDR2 EKD. This CDR3 reads CACDTGYSWDTRQMFF. The CDR3 DNA reads as TGTGCCTGTGACACCGGATACTCCTGGGACACCCGACAGATGTTTTTC.

This clone was counted between two and nine times. This DNA's translation differs at residue 9 from TCRdb's protein, which comes from a much larger clone; a read error is likely, and the protein shown is translated from the DNA. This chain connects TRDV2 to TRDJ1, with 7 positions matching TRDD3. The CDR3 length is 18 residues. CDR1 and CDR2 from the germline V gene are GEAIGNYY and EKD. J lost 1 base, V lost 0 bases, and 13 bases had no gene match. The CDR3 DNA reads TGTGCCTGTGACACCGCTCCCCTGTGGGATACAACCACCGATAAACTCATCTTT. Its translation is CACDTAPLWDTTTDKLIF.

By sample fraction, this clone is medium-sized. Other DNA sequences from this sample encode an identical CDR3 as well. The chain has TRDV1 and TRDJ1; 7 bases line up with TRDD2. V lost 0 bases, J lost 0 bases, and 28 bases stayed unmatched. Germline-derived CDR1 and CDR2 are TSWWSYY and QGS. CDR3 size: 24 residues. The CDR3 DNA follows: TGTGCTCTTGGGGAACTCTCTGCCTTCCTGGGTATACGGCACCCTTCCTGGTACACCGATAAACTCATCTTT. Residues: CALGELSAFLGIRHPSWYTDKLIF.

By share, this clone ranks as medium-sized. Other nucleotide sequences in the sample specify the same CDR3. The V and J genes are TRDV2 and TRDJ1, with 13 positions matching TRDD3. The trim removed 0 bases at V and 0 bases at J, leaving 6 bases unmatched. There are 18 residues in the CDR3. Germline CDR1 GEAIGNYY, CDR2 EKD. CDR3 nucleotides: TGTGCCTGTGACACCCTACTGGGGGATACGCCTTACACCGATAAACTCATCTTT. It is translated as CACDTLLGDTPYTDKLIF.

This clone turned up a few times. With a much larger clone just one base away, this may be a read error. The same CDR3 arises from other DNA sequences in this sample as well. The gene calls are TRDV1 and TRDJ1; 7 bases map to TRDD2. The CDR3 loop spans 24 amino acids. From germline, CDR1 is TSWWSYY and CDR2 QGS. In DNA form, the CDR3 reads TGTGCACTTGGGGAACTCTCTGCCTTCCTGGGTATACGGCACCCTTCCTGGTACACCGATAAACTCATCTTT. Protein: CALGELSAFLGIRHPSWYTDKLIF.

A word on this clone: Only one base separates this from a far larger clonotype, so it likely reflects a read error. The chain links TRDV2 to TRDJ2; 9 bases are a match to TRDD3. Losses at the gene ends were 7 bases for V and 6 bases for J; bases not matched to a gene: 17. Germline V lookup: CDR1 GEAIGNYY, CDR2 EKD. The CDR3 spans 17 residues. The CDR3 DNA follows: TGTGCCTGCGACCCCCTCCGGGGGGATACAGGGGCAGCACAACTCTTCTTT. Translating gives CACDPLRGDTGAAQLFF.

With respect to this clone: This sequence is one base from a far larger clone and is likely a read error. This CDR3 is also generated by other DNA sequences in the sample. The chain employs TRDV2 and TRDJ1; D call uncertain. This CDR3 has 20 amino acids. Germline V gives CDR1 GEAIGNYY, CDR2 EKD. CDR3 bases: TGTGCCTGTGACACGATAACAGTAGCCGACCGAGGGAATAACACCGATAAACTCATCTTC. Protein sequence: CACDTITVADRGNNTDKLIF.

This clone appeared a few times. This sequence joins TRDV2 and TRDJ1; TRDD3 matches at 7 bases. V was pared by 2 bases and J by 3 bases, with 17 bases of the junction left unmatched. CDR3 length equals 18 residues. Germline V gene lookup returns CDR1 GEAIGNYY and CDR2 EKD. This CDR3 reads CACDNVTSGGIGADKLIF. The DNA for the CDR3 is TGTGCCTGTGACAACGTGACTAGTGGGGGGATTGGAGCCGATAAACTCATCTTT.

V gene TRDV3 combines with J gene TRDJ1; D is perhaps TRDD2 or TRDD3 (6 bases each). Germline-derived CDR1 and CDR2 are TVYSNPD and GDNSRS (reference sequence). CDR3 size: 17 residues. Trimming removed 2 bases at V and 0 bases at J, with 22 bases between. The CDR3 loop reads CAFLGPSQSGDTDKLIF. For the CDR3, the DNA is TGTGCCTTTTTAGGGCCTTCCCAGTCTGGGGACACCGATAAACTCATCTTT. Combining the CDR3 with reference TRDV3 and TRDJ1 gives the whole variable domain CDKVTQSSPDQTVASGSEVVLLCTYDTVYSNPDLFWYRIRPDYSFQFVFYGDNSRSEGADFTQGRFSVKHILTQKAFHLVISPVRTEDSATYYCAFLGPSQSGDTDKLIFGKGTRVTVEP.

With respect to this clone: This clone may be a read error of a much larger clone one base away. The rearrangement uses TRDV2 and TRDJ2, with TRDD3 identical over 13 bases. The CDR3 is 20 residues long. Germline V lookup: CDR1 GEAIGNYY, CDR2 EKD. The CDR3 DNA sequence: TGTGCCTGTGACACCGCACTGGGGGATACGGCCGGCGCTTTGACAGTACAACTCTTCTTT. Translation: CACDTALGDTAGALTVQLFF.

This clone was observed a handful of times. Compared with germline, one end of the junction differs, possibly owing to a read error. The chain links TRDV2 to TRDJ1, with 10 bases aligning to TRDD3. The CDR3 is 20 amino acids. CDR1 is GEAIGNYY and CDR2 is EKD in the germline V gene. In DNA form, the CDR3 reads TGTGCCTGCGATGCCTTGGTGGGGGATACCGGTACTACTTACACCGATACACTCATCTTT. Translation gives CACDALVGDTGTTYTDTLIF.

This clone was counted a few times. The rearrangement links TRDV2 to TRDJ1; 8 nucleotides agree with TRDD3. Germline V lookup: CDR1 GEAIGNYY, CDR2 EKD. After removal of 0 bases from V and 0 bases from J, the junction contained 8 bases not matched to a gene. The CDR3 consists of 17 residues. CDR3 in amino acids: CACDTVGYGGHTDKLIF. In DNA form, the CDR3 reads TGTGCCTGTGACACCGTGGGATACGGCGGTCACACCGATAAACTCATCTTT.

This clone has only a few counts. A single base separates this from a much larger clone, so it may be a read error. The same CDR3 arises from other DNA sequences in this sample as well. The V and J genes are TRDV2 and TRDJ1; 8 nucleotides match TRDD3. Germline V CDR1 and CDR2: GEAIGNYY, EKD. This CDR3 contains 20 residues. The CDR3 DNA is TGTGCCTGTGACACTTTACTGGGGGGTCAGAGGGATCCTTACACCGATAAACTCATCTTC. Translation gives CACDTLLGGQRDPYTDKLIF.

This clone was seen only a few times. This may be a read error: a much more frequent sequence differs by one nucleotide. The V and J genes are TRDV2 and TRDJ1; 7 bases match TRDD3. Germline loops: CDR1 GEAIGNYY, CDR2 EKD. After removal of 3 bases from V and 7 bases from J, the junction contained 19 bases not matched to a gene. This CDR3 is built from 17 residues. The CDR3 DNA sequence: TGTGCCTGTGACGCCGTGGACCCGGGGATAATTGGGCCTAAACTCATCTTT. Its translation: CACDAVDPGIIGPKLIF.

The chain joins TRDV2 to TRDJ1; 10 bases are shared with TRDD3. CDR3 length equals 20 residues. J lost 0 bases, V lost 3 bases, and 18 bases had no gene match. In germline, CDR1 is GEAIGNYY, CDR2 EKD. The CDR3: CACDPLVGDTGTTYTDKLIF. DNA for the CDR3: TGTGCCTGTGACCCCTTGGTGGGGGATACCGGTACTACGTACACCGATAAACTCATCTTT.

In its sample, this clone was seen a few times. V usage is TRDV2 and J usage is TRDJ1; the match to TRDD3 covers 9 bases. V lost 5 bases to trimming and J lost 0 bases; unmatched junction nucleotides: 9. This CDR3 has 16 amino acids. In germline, CDR1 is GEAIGNYY, CDR2 EKD. This CDR3 is CACVPLGDQYTDKLIF. The CDR3, as DNA: TGTGCCTGTGTCCCACTGGGGGACCAGTACACCGATAAACTCATCTTT.

On this clone: The TCRdb protein, from a much larger clone, departs from this DNA's translation at residue 15, likely by read error; the protein shown derives from the DNA. The rearrangement links TRDV2 to TRDJ1; D unclear. The length of the CDR3 is 16 residues. CDR1 GEAIGNYY and CDR2 EKD come from the germline V gene. The CDR3 loop reads CACDTLSGRLTDKLTF. As DNA, the CDR3 is TGTGCCTGTGACACCCTCTCTGGACGCTTGACCGATAAACTCACCTTT.

Comment on this clone: A far larger clone is one base from this, pointing to a likely read error. This sequence joins TRDV2 and TRDJ3; D could derive from TRDD2 or TRDD3 (5 bases each). The CDR3 is 18 residues long. From germline, CDR1 is GEAIGNYY and CDR2 EKD. CDR3 DNA: TGTGCCTGTGACACCGCGTCTCCTAGCTCCTGGGACACCCGACAGATATTTTTC. Its translation is CACDTASPSSWDTRQIFF.

This clone has more than one count but fewer than ten. This may be a read error, as it is one base from a much larger clone. Other DNA sequences within the sample encode an identical CDR3. V and J are TRDV2 and TRDJ3, with D tentatively TRDD3 (6 bases). The CDR3 is 19 residues long. CDR1 and CDR2 from the germline V gene are GEAIGNYY and EKD. The CDR3 reads CACDTAGDPSSWDTRQMFF. The DNA for the CDR3 is TGTGCCTGTGACACCGCCGGGGATCCTAGCTCCTGGGACACCCGGCAGATGTTTTTC.

As to this clone: Sequence at one end of the junction differs from germline and may be a read error. This sequence joins TRDV2 and TRDJ1; maybe TRDD3 (5 bases). CDR3 size: 20 residues. CDR1 is GEAIGNYY and CDR2 is EKD in the germline V gene. The CDR3 DNA sequence: TGTGCCTGTGACACCGGGGGGCGGCTGGGATTCAAGGGAAACACCGATACACTCATCTTT. It translates to CACDTGGRLGFKGNTDTLIF.